The 20 T cell receptor beta chains below all came from one sample that was sequenced in a study of blood T cell repertoires in COVID-19. Repertoires were generated with immunoSEQ multiplex PCR, while TCRdb's copy carries only in-frame clones and drops some. The repertoire has fewer than 150,000 clones, about nine tenths of them found once; the top ten carry 7.7%. The specimen was peripheral blood. Receptors originate from a human donor in a cohort sampled during active COVID-19.

The V call is TRBV4-1, the J call TRBJ2-6; 9 bases agree with TRBD1. V lost 3 bases and J lost 0; bases outside the gene matches: 6. CDR3 length equals 18 residues. CDR1 and CDR2 from the germline V gene are MGHRA and YSYEKL. CDR3 nucleotide sequence: TGCGCCAGCAGCCAGCCGGGACAGGGAGGCTCTGGGGCCAACGTCCTGACTTTC. Its translation: CASSQPGQGGSGANVLTF.

The rearrangement links TRBV7-3 to TRBJ1-6; 8 bases are a match to TRBD1. CDR1 is SGHTA, CDR2 FQGTGA, per germline. V shed 4 bases and J 10 bases; nucleotides not matched to a gene: 6. This CDR3 spans 14 amino acids. The CDR3 nucleotides read TGTGCCAGCAGCTCAGCAGCAGGGGGCTCACCCCTCCACTTT. This translates into CASSSAAGGSPLHF.

The V and J genes are TRBV15 and TRBJ1-1; 9 bases are shared with TRBD1. Germline CDR1 and CDR2: LNHNV and YYDKDF (reference sequence). V lost 3 bases, J lost 2 bases, and 13 bases stayed unmatched. This CDR3 region has 18 residues. CDR3 protein: CATSRKKTGTGYNTEAFF. The CDR3, as DNA: TGTGCCACCAGCAGGAAAAAAACCGGGACAGGGTACAACACTGAAGCTTTCTTT.

CDR3: CASSLPGPGHGYTF. The CDR3 nucleotides are TGTGCCAGCAGCTTACCTGGCCCGGGTCATGGCTACACCTTC. The chain is built from TRBV7-8 and TRBJ1-2; D remains unclear. CDR3 size: 14 residues. Germline V CDR1 and CDR2: SGHVS, FQNEAQ. The V and J ends lost 2 bases and 6 bases respectively, with 13 bases between them.

The rearrangement uses TRBV24-1 and TRBJ2-5; 8 nucleotides align to TRBD1. CDR1 KGHDR and CDR2 SFDVKD come from the germline V gene. V gave up 5 bases and J gave up 2 bases; unmatched junction bases: 6. The CDR3 is 15 residues long. As DNA, the CDR3 is TGTGCCACCAGTGGGACCGGGACAGGACAAGAGACCCAGTACTTC. Its protein product is CATSGTGTGQETQYF.

J is TRBJ2-1 and V is TRBV11-2, with a possible D match to TRBD2 (6 bases). The CDR3 spans 15 residues. Per germline, CDR1 SGHAT and CDR2 FQNNGV. Trimming took off 5 bases at V and 0 bases at J, with 11 bases between the two ends. CDR3 coding DNA: TGTGCCAGCAGCCCAGAGCGGGCCTCCTACAATGAGCAGTTCTTC. Translated, it gives CASSPERASYNEQFF.

The chain carries TRBV2 and TRBJ2-7; 7 bases agree with TRBD2. V was clipped by 4 bases and J by 7 bases; unmatched bases: 7. Germline CDR1 SNHLY, CDR2 FYNNEI. The CDR3 is 13 residues long. CDR3 amino acids: CASSVVAGEEQYF. The CDR3 DNA sequence: TGTGCCAGCAGTGTTGTTGCGGGAGAGGAGCAGTACTTC.

The chain carries TRBV7-3 and TRBJ2-1; maybe TRBD1 (6 bases). The germline V gene encodes CDR1 SGHTA and CDR2 FQGTGA. V gave up 4 bases and J gave up 5 bases, with 12 bases separating them. The CDR3 length is 14 residues. The CDR3 spells CASSSGTPDNEQFF. The DNA for the CDR3 is TGTGCCAGCAGCTCCGGGACACCCGACAATGAGCAGTTCTTC.

V usage is TRBV5-1 and J usage is TRBJ1-5; unclear D gene. CDR1 and CDR2 from the germline V gene are SGHRS and YFSETQ. The V end lost 4 bases, the J end lost 1 base, and 12 bases lay between the germline ends. This CDR3 has 15 amino acids. CDR3 sequence: CASSPRGESNQPQHF. CDR3 nucleotide sequence: TGCGCCAGCAGCCCCAGAGGTGAGAGCAATCAGCCCCAGCATTTT.

The chain carries TRBV9 and TRBJ2-6, with 11 nucleotides matching TRBD1. There are 17 residues in the CDR3. The J segment lost 2 bases and the V segment lost 3 bases, leaving 4 bases of the junction unmatched. Germline assignment: CDR1 SGDLS and CDR2 YYNGEE. The CDR3 spells CASSARDRGAGANVLTF. Here the CDR3 DNA reads TGTGCCAGCAGCGCCCGGGACAGGGGGGCTGGGGCCAACGTCCTGACTTTC.

CDR3 region: CASSKGVDRGEQYF. The DNA of the CDR3 is TGTGCCAGCAGTAAGGGAGTGGACAGGGGCGAGCAGTACTTC. The chain carries TRBV7-9 and TRBJ2-7; TRBD1 agrees at 9 bases. V shed 6 bases and J 6 bases; nucleotides not matched to a gene: 9. CDR3 length equals 14 residues. Germline V lookup: CDR1 SEHNR, CDR2 FQNEAQ (reference sequence).

The chain employs TRBV5-4 and TRBJ2-4, with TRBD2 matching over 11 bases. From germline, CDR1 is SGHNT and CDR2 YYREEE (reference sequence). This CDR3 contains 16 residues. Trimming took 0 bases from V and 6 from J; bases not matched to a gene: 5. CDR3 bases: TGTGCCAGCAGCTTGGATAGCGGGAGGGCCGGAAACATTCAGTACTTC. This sequence encodes CASSLDSGRAGNIQYF.

The gene calls are TRBV27 and TRBJ1-6, with D possibly matching TRBD1 (6 bases). Germline V gene sequence: CDR1 MNHEY, CDR2 SMNVEV (reference sequence). Trimming shortened V by 5 bases and J by 5 bases, and 19 bases separated the two germline ends. This CDR3 contains 17 residues. The CDR3 reads CASSARGGGVHNSPLHF. DNA for the CDR3: TGTGCCAGCAGTGCCCGCGGGGGGGGCGTCCATAATTCACCCCTCCACTTT.

This chain links TRBV27 with TRBJ2-5, with D possibly matching TRBD1 (6 bases). The CDR3 is 13 residues long. V was pared by 10 bases and J by 4 bases, with 16 bases between. Germline CDR1 is MNHEY and CDR2 is SMNVEV (reference sequence). DNA for the CDR3: TGTGCCACCTGGACAGCCTGGGGAGAGACCCAGTACTTC. Its protein is CATWTAWGETQYF.

The chain recombines TRBV3-1 (or the pseudogene TRBV3-2) with TRBJ2-7; D may be TRBD2 (6 bases). The CDR3 runs to 12 residues. V was pared by 3 bases and J by 12 bases, with 15 bases between. The germline CDR1 and CDR2 sequences are LGHDT and YNNKEL (reference sequence). CDR3 sequence: CASSQEGLRRYF. For the CDR3, the DNA is TGTGCCAGCAGCCAGGAGGGGCTTAGGCGGTACTTC.

The chain couples TRBV2 to TRBJ1-1; D gene uncertain. From germline, CDR1 is SNHLY and CDR2 FYNNEI. The length of the CDR3 is 13 residues. Trimming stripped 6 bases from V and 1 base from J, with 9 bases between. The CDR3 here is CASREEGNTEAFF. The CDR3 DNA reads as TGTGCCAGCAGGGAGGAGGGGAACACTGAAGCTTTCTTT.

V is TRBV5-5 and J is TRBJ1-1; D remains ambiguous. There are 14 residues in the CDR3. Germline V gene lookup returns CDR1 SGHKS and CDR2 YYEKEE (reference sequence). V was pared by 2 bases and J by 5 bases, with 13 bases between. The CDR3 DNA follows: TGTGCCAGCAGCTTAGTCTTTCCGGGGACTGAAGCTTTCTTT. This sequence encodes CASSLVFPGTEAFF.

This clone was picked up one time. The rearrangement links TRBV2 to TRBJ1-2; perhaps TRBD1 as D (5 bases). CDR3 size: 15 residues. V shed 8 bases and J shed 4 bases, with 20 bases lying between them. Per germline, CDR1 SNHLY and CDR2 FYNNEI. The CDR3 region has the DNA TGTGCCAGCTCGCAGGGTCTGCAGTTAGGCTATGGCTACACCTTC. It translates to CASSQGLQLGYGYTF.

The gene calls are TRBV30 and TRBJ2-3, with 9 positions matching TRBD2. With V trimmed by 4 bases and J by 3 bases, 5 bases remained unmatched. Germline loops: CDR1 GTSNPN, CDR2 SVGIG (reference sequence). This CDR3 is built from 14 residues. The CDR3 sequence: CAWKGGGATDTQYF. DNA of the CDR3: TGTGCCTGGAAGGGCGGGGGGGCGACAGATACGCAGTATTTT.

The chain carries TRBV5-6 and TRBJ1-4, with D possibly TRBD1 on 6 matching bases. In germline, CDR1 is SGHDT, CDR2 YYEEEE. The CDR3 totals 17 residues. V was cut by 2 bases and J by 0 bases, with 14 bases left in between. This CDR3 reads CASSFRQARATNEKLFF. Written as DNA, the CDR3 is TGTGCCAGCAGCTTTAGACAGGCCCGCGCAACTAATGAAAAACTGTTTTTT.